This entry is about one T cell receptor (beta chain). Antigen: not known. This CDR3 region has 12 residues. V gave up 6 bases and J gave up 4 bases, with 13 bases separating them. Germline V gives CDR1 SQVTM, CDR2 ANQGSEA. TCRdb redid the calling of the 5' RACE reads with MiXCR, one entry per CDR3 protein. The sample lists some 49,000 distinct CDR3 sequences; approximately 10% were seen once. These data are taken from a study of early T cells in non-severe SARS-CoV-2 infection. Points from the study as a whole: VDJdb matching skewed toward anti-spike CD8 responses, missing private and CD4 specificities.

Material: whole blood. The clonotype originates from an adult who was a healthcare worker with PCR-confirmed SARS-CoV-2 infection or an uninfected control (not recorded which). The J gene is TRBJ2-7, the V gene TRBV29-1, with TRBD2 as a possible D gene (6 bases). DNA for the CDR3: TGCAGCGTACGAGGCAGCGGGTACGAGCAGTACTTC. This gives the protein CSVRGSGYEQYF.